This passage covers 6 T cell receptor beta chains from one sample sequenced in a study of shared clonotypes between healthy human individuals. Repertoires were generated with immunoSEQ multiplex PCR, while TCRdb's copy carries only in-frame clones and drops some. The sample lists 190,000 or so clones; 65% to 80% were seen once. The sample taken for sequencing was memory CD4+ T cells sorted from blood. Described subset: CD45RA-negative fraction. The origin of the receptors is a man aged 30 to 45 in good health.

V and J are TRBV7-6 and TRBJ1-5; 9 nucleotides align to TRBD1. Germline values: CDR1 SGHVS, CDR2 FNYEAQ. This CDR3 is 15 amino acids long. The J segment lost 1 base and the V segment lost 5 bases, leaving 3 bases of the junction unmatched. The CDR3 loop reads CASSKDRGSNQPQHF. The CDR3 DNA reads as TGTGCCAGCAGCAAGGACAGGGGAAGCAATCAGCCCCAGCATTTT.

This chain joins TRBV7-2 and TRBJ1-4; 7 nucleotides match TRBD1. The germline V gene encodes CDR1 SGHTA and CDR2 FQGNSA. The CDR3 consists of 15 residues. J lost 5 bases, V lost 0 bases, and 3 bases had no gene match. The CDR3 spells CASSLAGTANEKLFF. CDR3 in DNA: TGTGCCAGCAGCTTAGCCGGGACAGCGAATGAAAAACTGTTTTTT.

The chain employs TRBV30 and TRBJ1-1, with 7 bases fitting TRBD1. The CDR3 loop spans 14 amino acids. Germline V lookup: CDR1 GTSNPN, CDR2 SVGIG (reference sequence). Losses at the gene ends were 3 bases for V and 5 bases for J; bases not matched to a gene: 9. This chain's CDR3 is CAWRLRGQGTEAFF. CDR3 sequence (DNA): TGTGCCTGGAGACTAAGGGGGCAGGGAACTGAAGCTTTCTTT.

The chain combines TRBV5-6 with TRBJ2-3, with TRBD2 identical over 10 bases. V lost 0 bases, J lost 2 bases, and 6 bases stayed unmatched. The CDR3 length is 17 residues. Germline V gene data show CDR1 as SGHDT and CDR2 as YYEEEE. For the CDR3, the DNA is TGTGCCAGCAGCTTGGGAGGGCTAGCGGGAGTCACAGATACGCAGTATTTT. Its protein is CASSLGGLAGVTDTQYF.

This clone was counted ten times or more. The V and J genes are TRBV2 and TRBJ2-3; D call uncertain. Germline CDR1 and CDR2: SNHLY and FYNNEI. The CDR3 has 12 amino acids. V was pared by 4 bases and J by 7 bases, with 9 bases between. The CDR3 sequence is CASSVETNTQYF. CDR3 sequence (DNA): TGTGCCAGCAGTGTCGAGACAAATACGCAGTATTTT.

Only one count was recorded for this clone. The chain joins TRBV2 to TRBJ2-3; D is ambiguous. Germline CDR1 is SNHLY and CDR2 is FYNNEI. The CDR3 is made up of 15 amino acids. V shed 4 bases and J shed 3 bases, with 14 bases lying between them. The CDR3 here is CASSAAGLGTDTQYF. The CDR3 coding sequence is TGTGCCAGCAGTGCGGCAGGATTGGGTACAGATACGCAGTATTTT.